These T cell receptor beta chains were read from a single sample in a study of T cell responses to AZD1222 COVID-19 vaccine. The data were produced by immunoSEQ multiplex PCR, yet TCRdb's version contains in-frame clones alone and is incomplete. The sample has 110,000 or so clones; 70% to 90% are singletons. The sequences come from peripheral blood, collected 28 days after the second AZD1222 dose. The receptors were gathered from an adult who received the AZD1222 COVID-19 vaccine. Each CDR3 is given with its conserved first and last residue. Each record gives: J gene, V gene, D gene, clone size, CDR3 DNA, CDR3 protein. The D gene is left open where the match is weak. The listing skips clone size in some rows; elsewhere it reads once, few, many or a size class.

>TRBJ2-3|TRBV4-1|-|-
TGCGCCAGCAGCCAAGGGTCCGGGACAGATACGCAGTATTTT
CASSQGSGTDTQYF
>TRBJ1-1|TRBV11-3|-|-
TGTGCCAGCAGCTTAGAGGTCCGGCTCCGGAGAACTGAAGCTTTCTTT
CASSLEVRLRRTEAFF
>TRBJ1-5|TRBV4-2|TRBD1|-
TGTGCCAGCAGCCAAGGACAGGGGGCTGGTCAGCCCCAGCATTTT
CASSQGQGAGQPQHF
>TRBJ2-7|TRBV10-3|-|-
TGTGCCATCGGGGGCTACGAGCAGTACTTC
CAIGGYEQYF
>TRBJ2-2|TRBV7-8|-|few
TGTGCCAGCAGGAGGGTCCTGAACACCGGGGAGCTGTTTTTT
CASRRVLNTGELFF
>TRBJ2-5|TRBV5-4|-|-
TGTGCCAGCGGCGCCGGACCCCAAGAGACCCAGTACTTC
CASGAGPQETQYF
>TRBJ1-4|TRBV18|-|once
TGTGCCAGCTCCCAAGGGTCAACTAATGAAAAACTGTTTTTT
CASSQGSTNEKLFF
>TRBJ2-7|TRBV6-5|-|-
TGTGCCAGCAGAAAAAGGGATAGCTCCTACGAGCAGTACTTC
CASRKRDSSYEQYF
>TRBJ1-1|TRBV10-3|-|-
TGTGCCATCAGAGGGAACACTGAAGCTTTCTTT
CAIRGNTEAFF
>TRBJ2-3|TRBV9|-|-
TGTGCCAGCAGCGTAGCGGCCCATAGTGCAGATACGCAGTATTTT
CASSVAAHSADTQYF
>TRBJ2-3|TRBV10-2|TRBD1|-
TGCGCCAGCAGTTTCACAGGGGGTTATACAGATACGCAGTATTTT
CASSFTGGYTDTQYF
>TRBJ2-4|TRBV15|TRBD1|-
TGTGCCACCAGCTTAGGACAGGGAGGCAAAAACATTCAGTACTTC
CATSLGQGGKNIQYF
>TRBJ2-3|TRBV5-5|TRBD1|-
TGTGCCAGCAGCTGGGGGACAGGGCTCGCAGATACGCAGTATTTT
CASSWGTGLADTQYF
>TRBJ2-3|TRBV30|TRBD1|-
TGTGCCTGTTCGGGACAGTACACAGATACGCAGTATTTT
CACSGQYTDTQYF
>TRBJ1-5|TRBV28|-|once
TGTGCCAGCAGTTTTCAAGGAGGGACTCAGCCCCAGCATTTT
CASSFQGGTQPQHF
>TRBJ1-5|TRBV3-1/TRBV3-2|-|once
TGTGCCAGCAGCCAAGCACTTGGGGGTAATCAGCCCCAGCATTTT
CASSQALGGNQPQHF
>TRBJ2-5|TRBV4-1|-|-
TGCGCCAGCAGCCACAGGTTTCAAGAGACCCAGTACTTC
CASSHRFQETQYF
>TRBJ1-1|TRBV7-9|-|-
TGTGCCAGCAGCTTAGGATCGGGCAGGTTTACTGAAGCTTTCTTT
CASSLGSGRFTEAFF
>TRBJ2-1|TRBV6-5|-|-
TGTGCCAGCAGTTACCAAAATTCCCCCTCCAATGAGCAGTTCTTC
CASSYQNSPSNEQFF
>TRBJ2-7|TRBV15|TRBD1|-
TGTGCCACCAGCAGAGATCTGGGACAGGGGGCAGGTGAGCAGTACTTC
CATSRDLGQGAGEQYF
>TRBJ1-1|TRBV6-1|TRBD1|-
TGTGCCAGCAGTGAGACTCAAAGGGGGACAGGAGTTGAAGCTTTCTTT
CASSETQRGTGVEAFF
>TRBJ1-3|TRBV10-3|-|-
TGTGCCATCGGGGTTGGAAACACCATATATTTT
CAIGVGNTIYF
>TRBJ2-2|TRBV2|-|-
TGTGCCAGCAGTGGTCAGGGTGAGACCGGGGAGCTGTTTTTT
CASSGQGETGELFF
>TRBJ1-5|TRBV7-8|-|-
TGTGCCAGCAGCTTAGCGGAAGGGGCGGATCAGCCCCAGCATTTT
CASSLAEGADQPQHF
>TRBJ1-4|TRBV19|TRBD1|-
TGTGCCAGTAGTATCCGCACGGGACAGGGGAATGAAAAACTGTTTTTT
CASSIRTGQGNEKLFF
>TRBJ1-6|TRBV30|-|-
TGTGCCTGGAGTGTTGGCCTCCCAAGCTCCTATAATTCACCCCTCCACTTT
CAWSVGLPSSYNSPLHF
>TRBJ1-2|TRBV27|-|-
TGTGCCAGCAGTCCCTGGACGAGCGGATCTTTCTATGGCTACACCTTC
CASSPWTSGSFYGYTF
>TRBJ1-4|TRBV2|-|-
TGTGCCAGCAGTCCCAGGACACCGGGGGGGAAAAAACTGTTTTTT
CASSPRTPGGKKLFF
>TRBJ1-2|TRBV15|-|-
TGTGCCACCAGCAGAGATGAGGTTTACTATGGCTACACCTTC
CATSRDEVYYGYTF
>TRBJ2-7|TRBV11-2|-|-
TGTGCCAGCAGAGCTGACAGGTCGGTCTACGAGCAGTACTTC
CASRADRSVYEQYF
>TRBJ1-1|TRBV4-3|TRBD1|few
TGCGCCAGCAGCCACGGACAGGTCTGGAACACTGAAGCTTTCTTT
CASSHGQVWNTEAFF
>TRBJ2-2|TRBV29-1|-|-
TGCAGCGTTGAAGACCCGGGACATCCCACCGGGGAGCTGTTTTTT
CSVEDPGHPTGELFF